Below, 9 T cell receptor beta chains from the same sample are listed, as sequenced in a study of T cell repertoires in cytomegalovirus infection. These TCRs are of unknown antigen specificity. TCRdb called the reads again in MiXCR, with one record for every CDR3 protein. The sample contains roughly 920,000 distinct CDR3 sequences, around 32% of which appear only once. This material consisted of cultured CD8+ T cells from PBMCs, taken from culture after CMV antigen stimulation. These receptors all stem from a human donor in good health (CMV status not recorded). Some clones in this sample may be carry-over from other donors' samples.

This clonotype was seen a few times. The V gene is TRBV2, the J gene TRBJ2-3, with 8 bases lining up with TRBD2. CDR1 SNHLY and CDR2 FYNNEI come from the germline V gene. This CDR3 contains 14 residues. J was trimmed by 6 bases and V by 9 bases; bases with no gene match: 11. The CDR3 region has the DNA TGTGCCAGGTTCCTTGCGGGGGGCCGGGATACGCAGTATTTT. Translated, it gives CARFLAGGRDTQYF.

This clonotype was seen only a few times. The chain is built from TRBV27 and TRBJ1-5; D possibly corresponds to TRBD1 (5 bases). There are 13 residues in the CDR3. Germline V gene lookup returns CDR1 MNHEY and CDR2 SMNVEV (reference sequence). V was trimmed by 4 bases and J by 8 bases, leaving 12 bases between them. The CDR3 loop is CASSYGGDKPQHF. In DNA form, the CDR3 reads TGTGCCAGCAGTTACGGGGGAGACAAGCCCCAGCATTTT.

In its sample, this clonotype was seen a few times. V and J are TRBV5-4 and TRBJ1-2, with D hard to call. CDR1 and CDR2 from the germline V gene are SGHNT and YYREEE (reference sequence). There are 14 residues in the CDR3. Trimming cost V 0 bases and J 3 bases, with 9 bases left between them. The CDR3 DNA reads TGTGCCAGCAGCTTGGTTGGGGAGGACTATGGCTACACCTTC. Translating gives CASSLVGEDYGYTF.

This chain uses TRBV5-4 with TRBJ2-7; D is unresolved. CDR1 and CDR2 from the germline V gene are SGHNT and YYREEE (reference sequence). This CDR3 has 11 residues. Trimming shortened V by 1 base and J by 5 bases, and 4 bases separated the two germline ends. The CDR3: CASSLSNEQYF. The CDR3 DNA follows: TGTGCCAGCAGCTTGTCCAACGAGCAGTACTTC.

This clonotype has at least ten counts. A much bigger clone sits one base away, suggesting this may be a read error. The chain joins TRBV12-3 or TRBV12-4 to TRBJ2-1; no firm D call. The CDR3 has 13 residues. Trimming removed 2 bases from V and 2 bases from J, with 4 bases in between. The CDR3 protein is CASSLLTYNEQFF. The CDR3, as DNA: TGTGCCAGCAGTTTACTCACCTACAATGAGCAGTTCTTC.

A note on this clonotype: One junction end does not reproduce the germline sequence, and a read error may be involved. The rearrangement uses TRBV6-5 and TRBJ2-2; TRBD1 or TRBD2 may be the D gene (5 bases each). Germline V lookup: CDR1 MNHEY, CDR2 SVGAGI. The CDR3 totals 16 residues. CDR3 DNA sequence: TGTGCCAGCAGTTACTTACAGGTCGCGAACACCGGGGATCTGTTTTTT. Translated: CASSYLQVANTGDLFF.

This clonotype was detected once. This chain connects TRBV6-2 or TRBV6-3 to TRBJ2-3; D ambiguous. CDR3 length equals 14 residues. Germline-derived CDR1 and CDR2 are MNHEY and SVGEGT. Trimming took 6 bases from V and 0 from J, leaving 10 bases between them. The CDR3 sequence: CASRLIGSTDTQYF. CDR3 bases: TGTGCCAGCAGACTCATCGGGAGCACAGATACGCAGTATTTT.

This chain uses TRBV28 with TRBJ2-2, with D possibly being TRBD1 (5 bases). Deletions cut 5 bases from V and 1 base from J, with 20 bases between. The CDR3 is 18 amino acids. Germline assignment: CDR1 MDHEN and CDR2 SYDVKM. The CDR3 here is CASSPSPVTAWNTGELFF. CDR3 in DNA: TGTGCCAGCAGTCCCAGCCCTGTGACAGCGTGGAACACCGGGGAGCTGTTTTTT.

A few counts support this clonotype. The chain combines TRBV7-2 with TRBJ2-3; TRBD2 aligns across 7 bases. With V trimmed by 0 bases and J by 6 bases, 12 bases remained unmatched. Germline CDR1 is SGHTA and CDR2 is FQGNSA. The CDR3 is 17 residues long. This CDR3 is CASSLAVASGVGDTQYF. As DNA, the CDR3 is TGTGCCAGCAGCTTAGCAGTGGCTAGCGGTGTAGGGGATACGCAGTATTTT.